A selection of T cell receptor beta chains follows, all from one sample in a study of T-cell reconstitution after alpha-beta-depleted transplantation in children. TCRdb used MiXCR to reprocess the PCR reads, holding one entry per CDR3 protein. The table includes hundreds of thousands of distinct CDR3 sequences, 10% to 15% detected once. Sequenced here: PBMCs, mostly from graft donor cells, sampled 360 days after TCRalphabeta/CD19-depleted stem cell transplant. The source of these receptors is a male patient younger than 18 who had a stem cell transplant for acute myeloid leukemia, so the T cells may come from the graft donor. The CDR3 runs from the conserved cysteine through the conserved F or W. The D gene is left open where the match is weak. Clone size is not always given. Where it is, it says once, few, many or a class for expanded clones.

TGCAGTGCTTTAAGCGGGAGGCCCAACGAGCAGTACTTC | CSALSGRPNEQYF | NA | TRBJ2-7 | TRBV20-1 | TRBD2
TGTGCCAGCAGCGTAGGGGGGACAGGCAAGTTTGACGAGCAGTACTTC | CASSVGGTGKFDEQYF | many | TRBJ2-7 | TRBV21-1 | NA
TGTGCCAGCAGCCAAGACTCTGCCGGTTTTGGGTTCTTC | CASSQDSAGFGFF | many | TRBJ2-1 | TRBV4-2 | NA
TGTGCCAGCCGTACCGGCTCTGGGGCCAACGTCCTGACTTTC | CASRTGSGANVLTF | many | TRBJ2-6 | TRBV11-2 | NA
TGTGCCAGCAGTTTAATGATGAGCGGGAGGAACCCGCACTCCTACGAGCAGTACTTC | CASSLMMSGRNPHSYEQYF | few | TRBJ2-7 | TRBV12-3/TRBV12-4 | TRBD2
TGCGCCAGCAGCCAAGGACTAGCGGACCAAGAGACCCAGTACTTC | CASSQGLADQETQYF | many | TRBJ2-5 | TRBV4-3 | TRBD2
TGTGCCAGCAGCTTCGAGCTCGGCTGGGAGACCCAGTACTTC | CASSFELGWETQYF | many | TRBJ2-5 | TRBV9 | NA
TGTGCCAGCAGCGCTCGGGACTCCTACAATGAGCAGTTCTTC | CASSARDSYNEQFF | many | TRBJ2-1 | TRBV9 | NA
TGTGCCAGCAGTTCCCAACCGACAGGGGACGAGCAGTACTTC | CASSSQPTGDEQYF | many | TRBJ2-7 | TRBV12-3/TRBV12-4 | TRBD1
TGTGCCAGCAGTTACCCGCCGGGACTAGCGTCTTACAATGAGCAGTTCTTC | CASSYPPGLASYNEQFF | many | TRBJ2-1 | TRBV6-2/TRBV6-3 | TRBD2
TGTGCCATCAGTGAGTCGAAGGGTCCTAGCGGGAGGAGCAATGAGCAGTTCTTC | CAISESKGPSGRSNEQFF | many | TRBJ2-1 | TRBV10-3 | TRBD2
TGTGCCAGCAGCCCCCGGACGACCAATGAGCAGTTCTTC | CASSPRTTNEQFF | few | TRBJ2-1 | TRBV11-2 | NA
TGCGCCAGCAGCCGGATAGCGGGACCCCTCGCCCAAGAGACCCAGTACTTC | CASSRIAGPLAQETQYF | few | TRBJ2-5 | TRBV4-3 | TRBD2
TGCGCCAGCAGCCTGTCTTGGACAGGGCCGTACGAGCAGTACTTC | CASSLSWTGPYEQYF | few | TRBJ2-7 | TRBV4-3 | TRBD1
TGCGCCAGCAACCCCCTCGCGGGACCCACAGATACGCAGTATTTT | CASNPLAGPTDTQYF | NA | TRBJ2-3 | TRBV5-1 | NA
TGTGCCAGCAGCCCAGACAGGGTGAACACTGAAGCTTTCTTT | CASSPDRVNTEAFF | few | TRBJ1-1 | TRBV7-3 | TRBD1
TGTGCCAGCCAGGGGGCTTGGACCGGGGAGCTGTTTTTT | CASQGAWTGELFF | many | TRBJ2-2 | TRBV6-1 | TRBD1
TGTGCCAGCAGTGTACGACTGTACTACAATACGAATGAGCAGTTCTTC | CASSVRLYYNTNEQFF | NA | TRBJ2-1 | TRBV25-1 | NA
TGTGCCACCAGCAGAGCTATAGGACTAGCGGTTACCTACGAGCAGTACTTC | CATSRAIGLAVTYEQYF | few | TRBJ2-7 | TRBV15 | TRBD2
TGCAGCGTTGAAAGGCTACAGGGCCACGAGCAGTACTTC | CSVERLQGHEQYF | many | TRBJ2-7 | TRBV29-1 | NA
TGTGCCAGCAGCCAGAAAAACGCCCACGAGCAGTACTTC | CASSQKNAHEQYF | few | TRBJ2-7 | TRBV7-3 | NA
TGTGCCAGCAGACTCCTAGACTACGAGCAGTACTTC | CASRLLDYEQYF | NA | TRBJ2-7 | TRBV28 | NA
TGTGCCTGGAGTCGTGGGGATCCCTACGAGCAGTACTTC | CAWSRGDPYEQYF | few | TRBJ2-7 | TRBV30 | NA
TGCAGCGTTGAAACGGCTCGGTACAATGAGCAGTTCTTC | CSVETARYNEQFF | many | TRBJ2-1 | TRBV29-1 | NA
TGTGCCAGCAGACCCAGGGGCGGGAGTTTAGACGAGCAGTACTTC | CASRPRGGSLDEQYF | few | TRBJ2-7 | TRBV11-2 | NA
TGTGCCAGCAGTTGGACAGGGGGCACCTACGAGCAGTACTTC | CASSWTGGTYEQYF | many | TRBJ2-7 | TRBV6-5 | TRBD1
TGTGCCAGCAGTTTATCAAGAACCGGGACAGGGCCGAACACTGAAGCTTTCTTT | CASSLSRTGTGPNTEAFF | NA | TRBJ1-1 | TRBV27 | TRBD1
TGTGCCAGCAGCCGGGACAAGCCTTCCTACAATGAGCAGTTCTTC | CASSRDKPSYNEQFF | NA | TRBJ2-1 | TRBV7-2 | NA
TGTGCCAGCAGAGGTCGCGGTAGCACAGATACGCAGTATTTT | CASRGRGSTDTQYF | NA | TRBJ2-3 | TRBV28 | NA
TGTGCCAGCAGTTATGCAGGGGGCACTGGGGCCAACGTCCTGACTTTC | CASSYAGGTGANVLTF | NA | TRBJ2-6 | TRBV6-2/TRBV6-3 | TRBD1
TGTGCCAGCAGCTTAGTGCTTAGGACCGGGGAGCTGTTTTTT | CASSLVLRTGELFF | NA | TRBJ2-2 | TRBV7-2 | NA
TGTGCCAGCAGTTCAGGAAACAGGGGGGGTAATCAGCCCCAGCATTTT | CASSSGNRGGNQPQHF | NA | TRBJ1-5 | TRBV28 | TRBD1
TGTGCCAGCAGCCCGAGCGGGAGTCCCCTCTACGAGCAGTACTTC | CASSPSGSPLYEQYF | few | TRBJ2-7 | TRBV7-2 | TRBD2
TGTGCCAGCAGCTTAAGAGGCGGGAGGGCGGGGGATGAGCAGTTCTTC | CASSLRGGRAGDEQFF | NA | TRBJ2-1 | TRBV7-2 | TRBD2
TGTGCCAGCAGCTCCCCACCGGGACTAGCGGGAGACGAGCAGTACTTC | CASSSPPGLAGDEQYF | NA | TRBJ2-7 | TRBV7-8 | TRBD2
TGTGCCATCAGTGAGGCCACTAGCGGGCGAGAAGAGACCCAGTACTTC | CAISEATSGREETQYF | few | TRBJ2-5 | TRBV10-3 | TRBD2
TGTGCCAGCAGCCAAGATCTCGCTCTTGGGACGCAGTATTTT | CASSQDLALGTQYF | NA | TRBJ2-3 | TRBV3-1 | NA
TGTGCCAGCAGCTCACGACAGTCCCAAGAGACCCAGTACTTC | CASSSRQSQETQYF | NA | TRBJ2-5 | TRBV13 | NA
TGTGCCAGCAGCCAAGGTCATCATCTATTAGCGGACTCCGACTACAATGAGCAGTTCTTC | CASSQGHHLLADSDYNEQFF | NA | TRBJ2-1 | TRBV4-2 | NA
TGCGCCAGCAGCCAAGAGGGGACAGGGGATGAGCAGTACTTC | CASSQEGTGDEQYF | few | TRBJ2-7 | TRBV4-3 | TRBD1
TGTGCTAGCAGCTTGAGAGGGCGGGGCCCTACGGTATTCCGCTACACGGCCTACGAGCAGTACTTC | CASSLRGRGPTVFRYTAYEQYF | many | TRBJ2-7 | TRBV7-6 | NA